This record looks at one T cell receptor beta chain sequence and its context. Its antigen remains undetermined. The sample holds no much larger clone one base away, and base qualities are not on file. The data belong to a study of shared clonotypes between healthy human individuals (dated by TCRdb to 2020 to 2022). For the wider study: The cohort comprised two women and a few men aged 18 to 49 years. For each donor, CD4 naive and CD4 memory were each run on three plates, CD8 naive on two plates, and CD8 memory on one plate. Leukapheresis yielded between about 0.8 and 9.5 billion PBMCs per donor. To increase sequencing depth and limit assay-specific biases, different laboratories used diverse techniques to prepare libraries and sequence TCR repertoires. To estimate repertoire size and how much clonotype sharing occurs between individuals, the study deeply sequenced the blood TCR repertoires of 4 to 6 healthy adults.

Per the germline V gene, SGHTA is the CDR1 and FQGNSA is the CDR2. Counted from cysteine to phenylalanine, this CDR3 has 14 amino acids. Of the read, only the CDR3 DNA is kept; its 42 bases are in frame from base 1. V is clipped by 3 bases and J by 3 bases, and the sequence between their germline boundaries is 10 bases long. Using the deep immunoSEQ assay, multiplex PCR amplified TCR CDR3 regions from genomic DNA. Extracted genomic DNA from each cell subset was spread evenly across all wells of several immunoSEQ 96-well plates, with each plate serving as a replicate. For sorted subsets, each replicate PCR was loaded with about 0.2 ug genomic DNA, equivalent to about 30,000 T cell genomes. Purified libraries were quantified with a Qubit 3.0 fluorometer, sized on a Bioanalyzer 2100, and re-quantified with the KAPA Library Quantification kit. Every immunoSEQ 96-well plate was sequenced on a dedicated single-read 150-cycle Illumina NextSeq 550 flow cell. On the authors' methods: The immunoSEQ output contained only junctional sequences without quality scores, so filtering could not match that applied to full-length reads. Sequences were annotated with PyIR, a Python wrapper for IgBLAST v1.9, using IMGT germline references to assign V/J genes and CDR3. Any read was removed if the V/J assignment was weak (E-value above 1e-6), the CDR3 was missing, or the read contained stop codons, out-of-frame junctions, or ambiguous translated residues. V3J clonotypes were defined by identical inferred V gene, J gene, and CDR3 amino acid sequence. Percentage overlap between repertoires was computed as shared unique clonotypes divided by the size of the smaller repertoire. RTK rarefaction, the Chao1 estimator, and Recon v2.1 estimates of unobserved clonotypes were used to assess repertoire richness. Generation probabilities were computed with OLGA for all TCRbeta clonotypes obtained by the gDNA method from a handful of donors. Held by TCRdb, this immuneACCESS table contains in-frame sequences only and omits some clones. Under half of the omission traces to an unresolved V gene where checked; the cause of the rest is unknown. V, J and clone size were drawn from that table, and D and trimming were deduced from the DNA. This sample lists millions of clones; approximately 92% were detected once. More than 0.12% of the sample is taken by the ten largest.

The investigation overall reported the following: Clonotypes shared by all four sorted-subset donors showed higher generation probabilities than non-shared clonotypes. Naive subsets generally had larger estimated clonotype richness than memory subsets. The genetic and exposure-history diversity represented was limited by the small number of donors. When a few donors were compared, the shared fraction of clonotypes was about 5% for naive CD4, approximately 3.3% for naive CD8, about 2.4% for memory CD4, and around 0.37% for memory CD8. Sampling was restricted to blood, and TCR repertoires in tissues likely differ from the TCR repertoires found in blood. Pairwise subsampling indicated that sequencing depth was expected to affect the degree of clonotype sharing among donors. Incomplete sequencing was indicated by rarefaction of sorted-subset datasets, despite the large sequencing depth.

The donors were healthy, HIV-negative adults who had no recently reported acute infections or vaccinations. Every donor was a Caucasian adult living in Nashville, Tennessee, USA. Magnetic negative selection was used to enrich CD4+ T cells, after which naive cells were positively selected on CD45RA and the negative fraction became the memory subset. Blood was collected by leukapheresis, and PBMCs were isolated by Ficoll-Histopaque density gradient centrifugation and then cryopreserved in liquid nitrogen vapor phase. Analytical flow cytometry was used to check the purity and quantity of each magnetically sorted T cell population. Genomic DNA was isolated from each sorted fraction and quantified by UV absorbance on a Nanodrop 2000c.

Sequencing was carried out using naive CD4+ T cells sorted from blood. The sample's cell subset or site label is to be understood as: CD45RA+ positively selected. This clonotype was obtained from a man aged 18 to 35 in good health. The chain uses TRBV7-2 and TRBJ2-3; the D segment could be TRBD2, given 5 matching bases. This receptor carries the CDR3 CASSFRRETDTQYF. The DNA sequence is TGTGCCAGCAGCTTTAGAAGGGAGACAGATACGCAGTATTTT.